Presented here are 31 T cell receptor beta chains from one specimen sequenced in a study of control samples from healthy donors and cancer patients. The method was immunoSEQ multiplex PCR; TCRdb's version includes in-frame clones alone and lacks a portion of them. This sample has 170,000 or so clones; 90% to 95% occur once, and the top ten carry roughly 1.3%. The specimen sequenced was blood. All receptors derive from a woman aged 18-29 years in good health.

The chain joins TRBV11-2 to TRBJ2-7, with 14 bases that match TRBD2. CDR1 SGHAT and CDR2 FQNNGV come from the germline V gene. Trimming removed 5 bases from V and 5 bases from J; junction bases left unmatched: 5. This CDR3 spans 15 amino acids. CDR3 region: CASSPPGLAGDEQYF. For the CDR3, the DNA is TGTGCCAGCAGCCCGCCGGGACTAGCGGGAGACGAGCAGTACTTC.

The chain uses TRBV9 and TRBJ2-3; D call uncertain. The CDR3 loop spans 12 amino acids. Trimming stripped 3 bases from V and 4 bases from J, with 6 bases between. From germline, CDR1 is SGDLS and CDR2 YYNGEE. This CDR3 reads CASSEGPDTQYF. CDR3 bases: TGTGCCAGCAGCGAGGGTCCAGATACGCAGTATTTT.

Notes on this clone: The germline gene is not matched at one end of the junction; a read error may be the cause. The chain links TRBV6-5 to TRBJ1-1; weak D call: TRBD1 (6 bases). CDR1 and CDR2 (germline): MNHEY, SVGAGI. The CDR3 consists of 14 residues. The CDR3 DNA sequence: TGTGCCAGCAGTTACTCTATCCAGCGGGACACCCCCCTTTTT. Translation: CASSYSIQRDTPLF.

CDR3 DNA: TGTGCCAGTAGCATTCCGACCTACTCTGGAAACACCATATATTTT. This translates into CASSIPTYSGNTIYF. This chain links TRBV19 with TRBJ1-3, with D unresolved. CDR1 is LNHDA and CDR2 is SQIVND in the germline V gene (reference sequence). The CDR3 loop spans 15 amino acids. The V gene lost 6 bases and the J gene lost 0 bases, with 12 bases spanning the gap.

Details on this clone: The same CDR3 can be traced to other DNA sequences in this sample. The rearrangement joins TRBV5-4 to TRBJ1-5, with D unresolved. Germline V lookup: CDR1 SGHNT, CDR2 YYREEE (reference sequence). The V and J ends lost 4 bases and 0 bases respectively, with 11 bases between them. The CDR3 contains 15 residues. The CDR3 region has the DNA TGTGCCAGCAGCCTTGGACCAAATAGCAATCAGCCCCAGCATTTT. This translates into CASSLGPNSNQPQHF. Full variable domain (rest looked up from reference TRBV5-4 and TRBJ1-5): ETGVTQSPTHLIKTRGQQVTLRCSSQSGHNTVSWYQQALGQGPQFIFQYYREEENGRGNFPPRFSGLQFPNYSSELNVNALELDDSALYLCASSLGPNSNQPQHFGDGTRLSIL.

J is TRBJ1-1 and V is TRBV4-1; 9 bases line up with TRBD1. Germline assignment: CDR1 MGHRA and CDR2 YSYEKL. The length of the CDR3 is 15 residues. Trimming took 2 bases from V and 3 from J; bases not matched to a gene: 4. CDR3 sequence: CASSQPGTGYTEAFF. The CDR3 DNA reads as TGCGCCAGCAGCCAACCCGGGACAGGGTACACTGAAGCTTTCTTT.

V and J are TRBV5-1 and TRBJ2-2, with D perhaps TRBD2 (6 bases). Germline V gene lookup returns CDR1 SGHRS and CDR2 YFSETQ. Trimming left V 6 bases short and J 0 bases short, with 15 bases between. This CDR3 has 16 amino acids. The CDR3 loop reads CASTPREAANTGELFF. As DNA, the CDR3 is TGCGCCAGCACTCCTAGGGAGGCCGCGAACACCGGGGAGCTGTTTTTT.

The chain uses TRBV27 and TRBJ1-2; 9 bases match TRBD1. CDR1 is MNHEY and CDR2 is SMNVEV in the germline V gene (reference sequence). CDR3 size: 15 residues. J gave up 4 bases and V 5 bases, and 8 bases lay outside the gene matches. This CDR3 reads CASSSETGGGYGYTF. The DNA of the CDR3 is TGTGCCAGCAGTAGCGAAACAGGGGGCGGCTATGGCTACACCTTC.

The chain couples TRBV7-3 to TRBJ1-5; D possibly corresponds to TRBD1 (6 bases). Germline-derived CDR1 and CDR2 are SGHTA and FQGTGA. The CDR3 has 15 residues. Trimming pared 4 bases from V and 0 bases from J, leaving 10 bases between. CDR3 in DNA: TGTGCCAGCAGCTCCCACAGGGATAGCAATCAGCCCCAGCATTTT. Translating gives CASSSHRDSNQPQHF.

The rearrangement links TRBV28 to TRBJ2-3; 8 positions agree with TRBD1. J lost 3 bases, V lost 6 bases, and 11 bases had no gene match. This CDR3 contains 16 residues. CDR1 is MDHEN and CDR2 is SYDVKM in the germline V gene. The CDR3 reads CASRAGGVGETDTQYF. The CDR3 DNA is TGTGCCAGCAGGGCAGGGGGCGTGGGCGAGACAGATACGCAGTATTTT.

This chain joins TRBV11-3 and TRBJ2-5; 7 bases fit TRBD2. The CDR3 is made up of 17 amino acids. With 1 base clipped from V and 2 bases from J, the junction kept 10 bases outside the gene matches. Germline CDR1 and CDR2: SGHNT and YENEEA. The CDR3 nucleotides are TGTGCCAGCAGCTTAGGTAGTAGCGGGCCGCGTCAAGAGACCCAGTACTTC. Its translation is CASSLGSSGPRQETQYF.

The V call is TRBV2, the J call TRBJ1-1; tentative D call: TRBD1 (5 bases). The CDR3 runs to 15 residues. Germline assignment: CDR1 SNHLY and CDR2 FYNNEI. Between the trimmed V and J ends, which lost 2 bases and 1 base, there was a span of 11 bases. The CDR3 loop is CASSETRGANTEAFF. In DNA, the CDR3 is TGTGCCAGCAGTGAAACGAGGGGTGCGAACACTGAAGCTTTCTTT.

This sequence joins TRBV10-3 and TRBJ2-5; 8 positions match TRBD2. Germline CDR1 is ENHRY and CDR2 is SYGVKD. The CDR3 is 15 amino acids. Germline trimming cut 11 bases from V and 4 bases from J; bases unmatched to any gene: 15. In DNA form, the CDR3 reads TGTGCCTCCTCCACTACAGCGGGGGAAGGAGAGACCCAGTACTTC. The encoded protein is CASSTTAGEGETQYF.

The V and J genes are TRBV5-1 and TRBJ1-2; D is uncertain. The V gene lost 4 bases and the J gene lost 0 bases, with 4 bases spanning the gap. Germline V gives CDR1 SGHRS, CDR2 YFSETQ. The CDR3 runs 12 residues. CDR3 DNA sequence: TGCGCCAGCAGCCCAGCTAACTATGGCTACACCTTC. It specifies CASSPANYGYTF.

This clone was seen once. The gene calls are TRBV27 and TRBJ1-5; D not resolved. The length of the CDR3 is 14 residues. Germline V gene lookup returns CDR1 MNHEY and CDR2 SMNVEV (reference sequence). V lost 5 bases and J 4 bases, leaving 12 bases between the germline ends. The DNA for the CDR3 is TGTGCCAGCAGTCGTGGACGTATTAATCAGCCCCAGCATTTT. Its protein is CASSRGRINQPQHF.

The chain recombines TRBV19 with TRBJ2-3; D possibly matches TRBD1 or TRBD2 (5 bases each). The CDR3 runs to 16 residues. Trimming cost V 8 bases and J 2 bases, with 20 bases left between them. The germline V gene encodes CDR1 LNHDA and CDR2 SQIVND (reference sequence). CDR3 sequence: CASSPLPGRITDTQYF. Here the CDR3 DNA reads TGTGCCAGTTCTCCCCTCCCGGGACGGATCACAGATACGCAGTATTTT.

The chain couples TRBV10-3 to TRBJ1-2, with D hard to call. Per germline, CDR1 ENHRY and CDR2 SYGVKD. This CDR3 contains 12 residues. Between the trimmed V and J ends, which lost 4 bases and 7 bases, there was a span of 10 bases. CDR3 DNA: TGTGCCATCAGTGTTTCTGCGGGTGGCTACACCTTC. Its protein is CAISVSAGGYTF.

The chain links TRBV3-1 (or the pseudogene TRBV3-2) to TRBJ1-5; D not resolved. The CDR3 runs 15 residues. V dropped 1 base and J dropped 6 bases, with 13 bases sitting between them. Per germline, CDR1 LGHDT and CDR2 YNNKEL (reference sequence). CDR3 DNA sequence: TGTGCCAGCAGCCAAGGTTATAGTGGGGTTCAGCCCCAGCATTTT. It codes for CASSQGYSGVQPQHF.

The CDR3: CASTTGAGNIQYF. DNA for the CDR3: TGTGCCAGCACCACCGGGGCGGGAAACATTCAGTACTTC. The V gene is TRBV6-5, the J gene TRBJ2-4; either TRBD1 or TRBD2 may supply D (5 bases each). This CDR3 is 13 amino acids long. V lost 7 bases and J 6 bases, leaving 13 bases between the germline ends. Germline lookup yields CDR1 MNHEY and CDR2 SVGAGI.

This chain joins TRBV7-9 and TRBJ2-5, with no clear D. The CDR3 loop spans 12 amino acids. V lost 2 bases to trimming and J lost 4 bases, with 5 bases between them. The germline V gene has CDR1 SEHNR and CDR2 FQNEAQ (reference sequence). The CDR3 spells CASSLKTETQYF. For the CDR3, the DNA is TGTGCCAGCAGCTTAAAAACAGAGACCCAGTACTTC.

The CDR3 loop reads CASSPGRTYSNQPQHF. CDR3 coding DNA: TGTGCCAGCAGCCCCGGACGGACGTATAGCAATCAGCCCCAGCATTTT. J is TRBJ1-5 and V is TRBV5-6, with D uncertain. V was trimmed by 4 bases and J by 0 bases, leaving 14 bases between them. CDR3 length: 16 residues. Germline CDR1 SGHDT, CDR2 YYEEEE.

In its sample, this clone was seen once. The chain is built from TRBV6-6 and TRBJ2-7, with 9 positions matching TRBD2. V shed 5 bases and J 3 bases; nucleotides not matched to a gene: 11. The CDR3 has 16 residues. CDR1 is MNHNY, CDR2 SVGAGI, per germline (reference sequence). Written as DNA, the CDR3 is TGTGCCAGCAGTGTCCGTAGCGGGAGACGTCTCTACGAGCAGTACTTC. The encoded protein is CASSVRSGRRLYEQYF.

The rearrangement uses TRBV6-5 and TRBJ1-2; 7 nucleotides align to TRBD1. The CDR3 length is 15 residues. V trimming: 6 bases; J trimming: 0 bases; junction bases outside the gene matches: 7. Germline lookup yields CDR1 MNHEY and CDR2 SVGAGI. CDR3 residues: CASRSTDRANYGYTF. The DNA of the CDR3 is TGTGCCAGCAGATCCACCGACAGGGCTAACTATGGCTACACCTTC.

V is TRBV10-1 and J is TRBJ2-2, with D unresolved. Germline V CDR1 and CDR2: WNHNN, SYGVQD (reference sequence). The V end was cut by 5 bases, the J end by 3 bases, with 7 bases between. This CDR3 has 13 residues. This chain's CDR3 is CASSSSDTGELFF. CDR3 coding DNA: TGCGCCAGCAGTAGTTCGGACACCGGGGAGCTGTTTTTT.

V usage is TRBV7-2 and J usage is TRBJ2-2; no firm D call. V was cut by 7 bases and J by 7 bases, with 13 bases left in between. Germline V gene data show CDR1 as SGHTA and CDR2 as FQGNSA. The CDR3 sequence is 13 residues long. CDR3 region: CASTGRPGGELFF. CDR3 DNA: TGTGCCAGCACCGGACGGCCCGGCGGGGAGCTGTTTTTT.

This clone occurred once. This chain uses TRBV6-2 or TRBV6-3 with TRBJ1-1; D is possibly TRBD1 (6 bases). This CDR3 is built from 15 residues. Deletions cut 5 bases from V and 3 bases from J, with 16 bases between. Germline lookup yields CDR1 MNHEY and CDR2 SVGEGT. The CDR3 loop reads CASSHPYRVYTEAFF. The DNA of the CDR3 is TGTGCCAGCAGTCACCCATACAGGGTATACACTGAAGCTTTCTTT.

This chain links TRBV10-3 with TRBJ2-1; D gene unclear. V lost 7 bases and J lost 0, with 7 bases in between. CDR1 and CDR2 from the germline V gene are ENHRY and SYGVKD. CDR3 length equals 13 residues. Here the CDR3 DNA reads TGTGCCATCACCCAGAGCTCCTACAATGAGCAGTTCTTC. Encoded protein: CAITQSSYNEQFF.

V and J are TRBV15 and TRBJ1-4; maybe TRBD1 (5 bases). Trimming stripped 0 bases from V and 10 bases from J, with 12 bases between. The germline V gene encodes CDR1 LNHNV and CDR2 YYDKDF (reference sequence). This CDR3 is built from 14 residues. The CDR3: CATSRDGGGGKLFF. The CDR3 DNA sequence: TGTGCCACCAGCAGAGACGGGGGTGGAGGAAAACTGTTTTTT.

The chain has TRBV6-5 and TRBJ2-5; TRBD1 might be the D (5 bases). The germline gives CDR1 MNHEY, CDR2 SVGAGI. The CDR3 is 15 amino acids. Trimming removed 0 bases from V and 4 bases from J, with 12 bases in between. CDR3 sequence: CASSYSVDSLETQYF. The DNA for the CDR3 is TGTGCCAGCAGTTACTCTGTCGACAGCCTAGAGACCCAGTACTTC.

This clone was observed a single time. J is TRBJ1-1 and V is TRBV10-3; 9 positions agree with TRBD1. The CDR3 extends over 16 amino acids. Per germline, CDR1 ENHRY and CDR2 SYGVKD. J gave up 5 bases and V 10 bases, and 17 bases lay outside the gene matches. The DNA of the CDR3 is TGTGCCACCAAAGTACAGGGGGCGCTTCGGGGGACTGAAGCTTTCTTT. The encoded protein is CATKVQGALRGTEAFF.

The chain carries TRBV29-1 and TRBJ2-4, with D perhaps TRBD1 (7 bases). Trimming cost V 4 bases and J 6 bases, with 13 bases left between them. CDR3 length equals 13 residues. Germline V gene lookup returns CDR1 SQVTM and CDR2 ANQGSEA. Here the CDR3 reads CSVAGGLRNIQYF. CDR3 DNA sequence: TGCAGCGTTGCAGGGGGACTTCGAAACATTCAGTACTTC. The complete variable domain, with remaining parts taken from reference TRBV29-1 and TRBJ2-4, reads SAVISQKPSRDICQRGTSLTIQCQVDSQVTMMFWYRQQPGQSLTLIATANQGSEATYESGFVIDKFPISRPNLTFSTLTVSNMSPEDSSIYLCSVAGGLRNIQYFGAGTRLSVL.